This TCR beta chain derives from a study of regulatory T cells in long-lasting Graves disease. Background on the study: Graves' patients diagnosed newly had used antithyroid drugs under 3 months.

Assembly of TCR beta libraries relied on iRepertoire HTBI primers together with Arm-PCR of CDR3 regions. Via MiXCR, TCRdb re-called the multiplex PCR reads, giving one row per CDR3 protein. This sample has about 540,000 distinct CDR3 sequences, with roughly 13% found just once. Study outcomes and limitations: Between persistent patients, about 2,500 public clonotypes were shared, exceeding the approximately 990 shared between new patients.

Germline V gives CDR1 DFQATT, CDR2 SNEGSKA (reference sequence). This CDR3 is built from 14 residues. J was trimmed by 0 bases and V by 6 bases; bases with no gene match: 4. This clonotype was recorded a few times. Antigen unknown. Stated time point: newly diagnosed GD, antithyroid drugs for less than 3 months. RNA from PBMCs was the source of the TCR library. The same specimen was also included in a second study, on T cells in Graves' hyperthyroidism and ophthalmopathy. In that study: Using the HTBI primer set, a first-round RT-PCR was run on the TCR CDR3. A median about 7 months before onset, the model predicted ophthalmopathy.

The receptor comes from a young man with Graves disease. The sequenced sample was peripheral blood mononuclear cells (PBMCs), obtained at new diagnosis, from a patient treated with antithyroid drugs. The chain combines TRBV20-1 with TRBJ2-7, with 11 bases matching TRBD2. CDR3 coding DNA: TGCAGTGCCACAACTAGCGGGAGCTCCTACGAGCAGTACTTC. This gives the protein CSATTSGSSYEQYF.